Below are 4 T cell receptor beta chains sequenced from a single sample in a study of cytomegalovirus exposure and HLA in healthy donors. The PCR contained 60 Vbeta and 13 Jbeta primers. This table comes from immunoSEQ multiplex PCR, and its TCRdb copy is limited to in-frame clones, with some not included. The repertoire includes under 200,000 clones, about four fifths of them detected once, and roughly 1.5% sits in the top ten. Sequencing was performed on PBMCs. The receptor set was obtained from a male donor in good health and CMV-seronegative.

The table lists this clone with a few counts. This chain links TRBV19 with TRBJ2-1; D gene unclear. Trimming took off 3 bases at V and 0 bases at J, with 12 bases between the two ends. The CDR3 is 16 residues long. The V gene's germline CDR1 is LNHDA and CDR2 SQIVND (reference sequence). The CDR3: CASSIRGDGSYNEQFF. As DNA, the CDR3 is TGTGCCAGTAGTATTCGAGGAGACGGCTCCTACAATGAGCAGTTCTTC.

The chain carries TRBV23-1 and TRBJ1-2; D perhaps matches TRBD1 (5 bases). TRBV23-1 is designated an ORF whose function remains uncertain. Trimming removed 1 base from V and 1 base from J, with 13 bases in between. The CDR3 is made up of 16 amino acids. CDR3 sequence reads: CASSQWDPGLNYGYTF. For the CDR3, the DNA is TGCGCCAGCAGTCAATGGGATCCGGGACTTAACTATGGCTACACCTTC.

V usage is TRBV19 and J usage is TRBJ1-2; the match to TRBD1 covers 8 bases. Germline lookup yields CDR1 LNHDA and CDR2 SQIVND (reference sequence). The CDR3 consists of 15 residues. J was trimmed by 4 bases and V by 6 bases; bases with no gene match: 10. CDR3 DNA: TGTGCCAGTAGGCCTCCCAGGGGGCCGACCTATGGCTACACCTTC. Its protein product is CASRPPRGPTYGYTF.

The chain joins TRBV21-1 to TRBJ1-5. TRBV21-1 is reported as a pseudogene. This CDR3 has 14 residues. In DNA, the CDR3 is TGTGCCAGCTTTCGGACGGGACTAAAGCAGCCCCAGCATTTT. This translates into CASFRTGLKQPQHF.